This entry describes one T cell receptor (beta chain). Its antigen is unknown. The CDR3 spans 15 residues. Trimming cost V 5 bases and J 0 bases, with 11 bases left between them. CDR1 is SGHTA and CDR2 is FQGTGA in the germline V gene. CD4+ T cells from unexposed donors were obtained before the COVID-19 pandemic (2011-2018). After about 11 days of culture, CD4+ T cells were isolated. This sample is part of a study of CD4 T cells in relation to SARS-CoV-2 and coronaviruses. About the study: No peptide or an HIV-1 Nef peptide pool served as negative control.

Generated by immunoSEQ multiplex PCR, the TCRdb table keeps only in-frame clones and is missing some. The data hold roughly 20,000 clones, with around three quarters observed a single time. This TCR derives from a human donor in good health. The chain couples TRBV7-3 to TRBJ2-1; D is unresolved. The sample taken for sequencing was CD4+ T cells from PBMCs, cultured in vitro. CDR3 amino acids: CASSDSGSSYNEQFF. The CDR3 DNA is TGTGCCAGCAGCGACTCGGGCAGCTCCTACAATGAGCAGTTCTTC.